This TCR beta chain is drawn from a study of T cell clones after liver transplantation. Whole-study context: Three of the eight recipients were HCV-positive; the rest had non-autoimmune, non-viral transplant indications. Tolerance: complete withdrawal held at least one year, liver enzymes staying within twice normal. Draws occurred before transplant, before withdrawal, and after complete or failed withdrawal.

Per the germline V gene, CDR1 is SGHTS and CDR2 is YDEGEE. This CDR3 spans 11 amino acids. Trimming shortened V by 6 bases and J by 9 bases, and 7 bases separated the two germline ends. The repertoire was sequenced with immunoSEQ multiplex PCR; TCRdb's copy has only in-frame clones and lacks some. The sample lists nearly 55,000 clones, roughly 83% occurring once. The clonotype originates from a human donor who received a liver transplant. The sequences come from CD4+ T cells from blood, collected before liver transplant. The J gene is TRBJ2-6, the V gene TRBV5-8; D is possibly TRBD1 (5 bases). The CDR3 loop is CASTRVNVLTF. The CDR3 region has the DNA TGTGCCAGCACCAGGGTCAACGTCCTGACTTTC.